This paragraph reports one T cell receptor (beta chain). The antigen remains undetermined. Generated by immunoSEQ multiplex PCR, the TCRdb table keeps only in-frame clones and is missing some. The repertoire consists of 25,000 to 35,000 clones, with 89% occurring once and the leading ten covering 6.6%. Deletions cut 5 bases from V and 8 bases from J, with 15 bases between. This CDR3 contains 13 residues. In germline, CDR1 is SGHVS, CDR2 FQNEAQ. The sample comes from a study of lymphopenia after photon versus proton radiotherapy. Broader study findings: Proton therapy kept repertoires fairly stable, unlike photons, which gained effector/memory cells. Post-nadir diversity loss with photons came from oligoclonal expansion, particularly CD8+ Temra cells. Authors raise, but do not show, better survival with proton therapy.

The sample was peripheral blood, taken from a patient treated with proton-based radiotherapy. The chain is built from TRBV7-8 and TRBJ1-2; the D is unclear. This TCR was sampled from a woman in her seventies with pancreatic cancer. Some clones in this sample may be carry-over from other donors' samples. The CDR3 loop is CASSPRLKVGYTF. The CDR3 DNA follows: TGTGCCAGCAGCCCAAGGTTGAAGGTGGGCTACACCTTC. Variable domain in full (rest from reference TRBV7-8 and TRBJ1-2): GAGVSQSPRYKVAKRGQDVALRCDPISGHVSLFWYQQALGQGPEFLTYFQNEAQLDKSGLPSDRFFAERPEGSVSTLKIQRTQQEDSAVYLCASSPRLKVGYTFGSGTRLTVV.